This entry is about one T cell receptor beta chain. Its antigen is not known. This sample was taken from a study of T cell therapy after organ transplantation. Study as a whole: CMV-specific T cells, median 1.92 x 10^8, were given as 2 to 6 intravenous infusions. Short-term post-therapy blood was drawn 4 to 8 weeks after therapy ended.

General study findings and limits: Post-therapy CD8 clonality change correlated inversely with pretherapy clonality.

As to time point: 4-8 weeks after completion of therapy. Using immunoSEQ multiplex PCR, the repertoire was profiled, and TCRdb retains in-frame clones only, with some absent. Here the sample spans thousands of clones, roughly two thirds being singletons. The specimen comprised CD8+ T cells from blood, sampled after autologous CMV-specific T cell therapy. The TCR comes from a human patient who had received a solid organ transplant and had CMV disease. Some T cells may possibly be graft donor cells.

This CDR3 reads CASSLRTDTQYF. CDR3 sequence (DNA): TGTGCCAGCAGCCTCCGAACAGATACGCAGTATTTT. This rearrangement joins TRBV7-9 to TRBJ2-3; D is unclear. The CDR3 consists of 12 residues. The V gene's germline CDR1 is SEHNR and CDR2 FQNEAQ (reference sequence). V was cut by 5 bases and J by 3 bases, with 6 bases left in between.